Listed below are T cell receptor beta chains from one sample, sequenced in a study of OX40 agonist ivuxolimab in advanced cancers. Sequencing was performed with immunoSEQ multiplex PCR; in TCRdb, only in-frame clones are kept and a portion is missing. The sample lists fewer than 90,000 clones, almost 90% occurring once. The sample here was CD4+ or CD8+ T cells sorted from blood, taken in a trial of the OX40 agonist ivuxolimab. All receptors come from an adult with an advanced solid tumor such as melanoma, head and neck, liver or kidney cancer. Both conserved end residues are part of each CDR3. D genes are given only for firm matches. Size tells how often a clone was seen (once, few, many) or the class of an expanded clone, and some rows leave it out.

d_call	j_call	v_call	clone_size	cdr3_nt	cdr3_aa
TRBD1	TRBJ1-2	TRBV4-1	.	TGCGCCAGCAGCCCGGGACAGGGGTATGGCTACACCTTC	CASSPGQGYGYTF
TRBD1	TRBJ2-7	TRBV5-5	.	TGTGCCAGCAGCTTGGACAGGGGGCCGTACGAGCAGTACTTC	CASSLDRGPYEQYF
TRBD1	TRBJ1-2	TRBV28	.	TGTGCCAGCAGTGGACAGGGCTATGGCTACACCTTC	CASSGQGYGYTF
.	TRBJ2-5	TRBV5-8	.	TGTGCCAGCAGCCGGAGGGGCGAGACCCAGTACTTC	CASSRRGETQYF
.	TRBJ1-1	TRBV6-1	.	TGTGCCAGCAGTGAATGGAGGCGGTCTTTCTTT	CASSEWRRSFF
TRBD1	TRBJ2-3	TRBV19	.	TGTGCCAGTAGCCAACAGGGGACCACAGATACGCAGTATTTT	CASSQQGTTDTQYF
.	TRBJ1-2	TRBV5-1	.	TGCGCCAGCAGCTTGGGGTCAGGGGATGGCTACACCTTC	CASSLGSGDGYTF
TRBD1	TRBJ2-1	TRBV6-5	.	TGTGCCAGCAGCAGGACAGGGAATGAGCAGTTCTTC	CASSRTGNEQFF
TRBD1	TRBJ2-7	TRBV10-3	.	TGTGCCACTACCGGGACAGGCTTCTCCTACGAGCAGTACTTC	CATTGTGFSYEQYF
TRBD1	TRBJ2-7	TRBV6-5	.	TGTGCCAGCAGTTACAGGACAGGGGGTGACGAGCAGTACTTC	CASSYRTGGDEQYF
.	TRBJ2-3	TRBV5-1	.	TGCGCCAGCAGCTTGGGGTCATTCGGTAGCACAGATACGCAGTATTTT	CASSLGSFGSTDTQYF
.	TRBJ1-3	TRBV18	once	TGTGCCAGCGCCGACATGTCTCTCTCTGGAAACACCATATATTTT	CASADMSLSGNTIYF
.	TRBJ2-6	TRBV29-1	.	TGCAGCGTTGAAAAAGGGGCTGGGGCCAACGTCCTGACTTTC	CSVEKGAGANVLTF
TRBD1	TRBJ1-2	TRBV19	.	TGTGCCAGTAGTGCCTACCCGGGACAGGGGTTAGGCTACACCTTC	CASSAYPGQGLGYTF
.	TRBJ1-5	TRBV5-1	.	TGCGCCAGCAGCTTGGTAGGTGGAGATCAGCCCCAGCATTTT	CASSLVGGDQPQHF
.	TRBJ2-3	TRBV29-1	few	TGCAGCGTTGGAGGGGTCCGGCGGCGGCCCACAGATACGCAGTATTTT	CSVGGVRRRPTDTQYF
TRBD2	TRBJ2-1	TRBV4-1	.	TGCGCCAGCAGCCCTCTAGCGGGGGTCTCGAGCTCCTACAATGAGCAGTTCTTC	CASSPLAGVSSSYNEQFF
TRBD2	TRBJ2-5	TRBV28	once	TGTGCCAGCAGTTTGGGAGGGTGGCAAGAGACCCAGTACTTC	CASSLGGWQETQYF
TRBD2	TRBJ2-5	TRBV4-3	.	TGCGCCAGCAGCCAAGGGACTAGCGGGGGACAAGAGACCCAGTACTTC	CASSQGTSGGQETQYF
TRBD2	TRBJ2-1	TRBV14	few	TGTGCCAGCAGCCCCAAGGGACTAGCGGGACCTCAGTTCTTC	CASSPKGLAGPQFF
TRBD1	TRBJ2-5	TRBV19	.	TGTGCCAGTGACAAGGTTAGTCACAGGGGAAGGTACTTC	CASDKVSHRGRYF
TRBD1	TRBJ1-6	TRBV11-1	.	TGTGCCAGCAGCCCGGACAGGGTTTCACCCCTCCACTTT	CASSPDRVSPLHF
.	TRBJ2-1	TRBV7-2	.	TGTGCCAGCAGCTTACTGGCGGTTATGAGTGAGCAGTTCTTC	CASSLLAVMSEQFF
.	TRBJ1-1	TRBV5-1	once	TGCGCCAGCAGCTCTACTACAGGTTCGGTTGAAGCTTTCTTT	CASSSTTGSVEAFF
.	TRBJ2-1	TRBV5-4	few	TGTGCCAGCAAGAGGGTTAGTTCGGGTGAGCAGTTCTTC	CASKRVSSGEQFF
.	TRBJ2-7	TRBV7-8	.	TGTGCCAGCAGCTTAGACCCGCGAAGCTCCTACGAGCAGTACTTC	CASSLDPRSSYEQYF
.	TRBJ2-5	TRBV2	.	TGTGCCAGCAGGAACAGAAATCAGAGGGAGACCCAGTACTTC	CASRNRNQRETQYF
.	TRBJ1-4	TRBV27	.	TGTGCCAGCAGTTTATTCCGGGGTGAAAAACTGTTTTTT	CASSLFRGEKLFF
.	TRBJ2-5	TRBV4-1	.	TGCGCCAGCAGCCCACTCCTTTCGGAGACCCAGTACTTC	CASSPLLSETQYF
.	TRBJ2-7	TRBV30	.	TGTGCCTGGAGTACAGGCTTGGACGAGCAGTACTTC	CAWSTGLDEQYF
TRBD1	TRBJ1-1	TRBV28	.	TGTGCCAGCAGCCCGCCGGACAGGGGAGGTCGGGCTTTCTTT	CASSPPDRGGRAFF
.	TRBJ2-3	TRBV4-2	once	TGTGCCAGCAGCCAAGCCGGGGTCCAGGACACAGATACGCAGTATTTT	CASSQAGVQDTDTQYF
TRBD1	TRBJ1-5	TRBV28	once	TGTGCCAGCAGTTTATCCCCCAGGGGGAATCAGCCCCAGCATTTT	CASSLSPRGNQPQHF
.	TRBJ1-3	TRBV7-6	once	TGTGCCAGCAGCTCCCAACAGGGTGGCTCTGGAAACACCATATATTTT	CASSSQQGGSGNTIYF
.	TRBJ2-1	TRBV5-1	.	TGCGCCAGCAGGCTACGGCAGCTCAATGAGCAGTTCTTC	CASRLRQLNEQFF
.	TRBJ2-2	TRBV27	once	TGTGCCAGCAGTTCGAGACACGCCGGGGAGCTGTTTTTT	CASSSRHAGELFF
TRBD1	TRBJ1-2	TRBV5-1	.	TGCGCCAGCAGCGTCTCACGGACAGGCTATGGCTACACCTTC	CASSVSRTGYGYTF
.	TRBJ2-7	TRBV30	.	TGTGCCTGGAGTCCCGGCAGGGTCCATCTCGAGCAGTACTTC	CAWSPGRVHLEQYF
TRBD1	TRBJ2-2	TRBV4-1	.	TGCGCCAGCAGCCAAGCTGCAGGGGGCCCGAACACCGGGGAGCTGTTTTTT	CASSQAAGGPNTGELFF
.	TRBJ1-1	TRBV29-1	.	TGCAGCGTTGAAAACAGCTTGAACACTGAAGCTTTCTTT	CSVENSLNTEAFF
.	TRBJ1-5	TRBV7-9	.	TGTGCCAGCAGCTTAAGACCCATTGGTGGGCGCAATCAGCCCCAGCATTTT	CASSLRPIGGRNQPQHF
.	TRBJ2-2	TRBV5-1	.	TGCGCCAGCAGCCGCGACCCAAACACCGGGGAGCTGTTTTTT	CASSRDPNTGELFF
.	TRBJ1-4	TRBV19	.	TGTGCCACCCAAGCGAGGTTTTCTAATGAAAAACTGTTTTTT	CATQARFSNEKLFF
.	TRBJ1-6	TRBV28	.	TGTGCCAGCAGTTTATTGGGGTACAATAATTCACCCCTCCACTTT	CASSLLGYNNSPLHF
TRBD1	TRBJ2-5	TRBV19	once	TGTGCCAGTAGTTTGGACAGGGCAGAGACCCAGTACTTC	CASSLDRAETQYF
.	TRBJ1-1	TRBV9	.	TGTGCCAGCAGCGCCCGACAGGTCGGGACTGAAGCTTTCTTT	CASSARQVGTEAFF
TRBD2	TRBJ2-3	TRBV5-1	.	TGCGCCAGCAGCTTTAGCGGGAGCTTGGGGGTGACAGATACGCAGTATTTT	CASSFSGSLGVTDTQYF
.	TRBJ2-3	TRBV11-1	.	TGTGCCAGCAGCTTAAGGAGGTCAGATACGCAGTATTTT	CASSLRRSDTQYF
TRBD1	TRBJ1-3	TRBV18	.	TGTGCCAGCTCACCACTTTTGGGACAGTCCGGAAACACCATATATTTT	CASSPLLGQSGNTIYF
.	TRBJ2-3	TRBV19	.	TGTGCCACTCTAGAGGTCGGGGCCCTATCCACAGATACGCAGTATTTT	CATLEVGALSTDTQYF
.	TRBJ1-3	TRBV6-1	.	TGTGCCAGCCTTGGACAGCCTGGAAACACCATATATTTT	CASLGQPGNTIYF
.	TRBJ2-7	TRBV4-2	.	TGTGCCACCCAGCCAAGGGCCCAGACCGGATCCTACGAGCAGTACTTC	CATQPRAQTGSYEQYF
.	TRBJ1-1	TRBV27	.	TGTGCCAGCAGTTTTGGATTAAGGGCGAACACTGAAGCTTTCTTT	CASSFGLRANTEAFF
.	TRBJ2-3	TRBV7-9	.	TGTGCCAGCAGCCCATCCACAGATACGCAGTATTTT	CASSPSTDTQYF